The 19 T cell receptor beta chains below all came from one sample that was sequenced in a study of cytomegalovirus exposure and HLA in healthy donors. The PCR used 60 Vbeta and 13 Jbeta primers. Clones were sequenced by immunoSEQ multiplex PCR, and TCRdb holds only the in-frame ones, with some missing. The sample yields more than 50,000 clones, over 60% seen once. The sample taken for sequencing was PBMCs. The receptors shown here come from a man aged 50 or older in good health and CMV-seropositive.

The rearrangement links TRBV10-3 to TRBJ1-5; 7 nucleotides match TRBD1. This CDR3 spans 15 amino acids. V shed 4 bases and J 5 bases; nucleotides not matched to a gene: 8. Germline V gene sequence: CDR1 ENHRY, CDR2 SYGVKD. The DNA for the CDR3 is TGTGCCATCAGTGCGACCGGGACAGCCGATCAGCCCCAGCATTTT. Its protein is CAISATGTADQPQHF.

The rearrangement uses TRBV25-1 and TRBJ1-1, with D tentatively TRBD1 (5 bases). The CDR3 covers 13 residues. Trimming removed 8 bases at V and 0 bases at J, with 10 bases between. Germline V lookup: CDR1 MGHDK, CDR2 SYGVNS. The CDR3 DNA reads as TGTGCCAGCTCGACAGACCTGAACACTGAAGCTTTCTTT. Its translation: CASSTDLNTEAFF. Full variable domain (outside the CDR3, taken from reference TRBV25-1 and TRBJ1-1): EADIYQTPRYLVIGTGKKITLECSQTMGHDKMYWYQQDPGMELHLIHYSYGVNSTEKGDLSSESTVSRIRTEHFPLTLESARPSHTSQYLCASSTDLNTEAFFGQGTRLTVV.

Here the CDR3 reads CASSSGGPNVNEQFF. The CDR3 region has the DNA TGTGCCAGCAGCTCGGGGGGGCCCAATGTGAATGAGCAGTTCTTC. This chain links TRBV9 with TRBJ2-1, with 8 bases identical to TRBD2. Germline-derived CDR1 and CDR2 are SGDLS and YYNGEE. Germline trimming cut 4 bases from V and 7 bases from J; bases unmatched to any gene: 10. The length of the CDR3 is 15 residues.

V is TRBV19 and J is TRBJ1-1; D might be TRBD1 (5 bases). Trimming took 5 bases from V and 12 from J, leaving 16 bases between them. Germline V CDR1 and CDR2: LNHDA, SQIVND (reference sequence). This CDR3 comprises 12 residues. CDR3 sequence: CASSVGQVIPFF. In DNA, the CDR3 is TGTGCCAGTAGTGTCGGACAAGTAATACCTTTCTTT.

Concerning this clone itself: At one of its ends the junction is not consistent with the germline gene, which may arise from a read error. The CDR3: CACTFSPGGYNSLLHF. The DNA for the CDR3 is TGTGCCTGCACATTTTCACCGGGAGGTTATAATTCACTCCTCCACTTT. The chain employs TRBV30 and TRBJ1-6; D ambiguous. From germline, CDR1 is GTSNPN and CDR2 SVGIG (reference sequence). The CDR3 spans 16 residues.

This clone occurred once. This sequence joins TRBV5-8 and TRBJ2-7, with TRBD2 identical over 8 bases. From germline, CDR1 is SGHTS and CDR2 YDEGEE. The junction had 12 bases not matched to a gene; V was cut back by 0 bases and J by 7 bases. CDR3 length: 16 amino acids. The DNA for the CDR3 is TGTGCCAGCAGCTTGGTGGGGACTAGAGGACCGCGGGAGCAGTACTTC. It encodes CASSLVGTRGPREQYF.

DNA for the CDR3: TGTGCCAGTAGTATGGGGCGGCCTGAAGCTTTCTTT. Residues: CASSMGRPEAFF. The chain recombines TRBV19 with TRBJ1-1, with D possibly being TRBD1 (5 bases). With 3 bases removed from V and 6 bases from J, the gap between germline ends came to 8 bases. The CDR3 runs 12 residues. CDR1 and CDR2 from the germline V gene are LNHDA and SQIVND (reference sequence).

The rearrangement links TRBV7-2 to TRBJ1-2; TRBD1 matches at 9 bases. J was trimmed by 0 bases and V by 11 bases; bases with no gene match: 4. Germline CDR1 and CDR2: SGHTA and FQGNSA. The CDR3 extends over 13 amino acids. This CDR3 reads CAGGQGANYGYTF. DNA for the CDR3: TGTGCCGGGGGACAGGGCGCTAACTATGGCTACACCTTC.

The rearrangement links TRBV5-1 to TRBJ2-1; 9 bases are a match to TRBD2. The CDR3 is 15 residues long. V dropped 4 bases and J dropped 2; count of bases not matched to a gene: 4. Germline loops: CDR1 SGHRS, CDR2 YFSETQ. DNA of the CDR3: TGCGCCAGCAGCGTCGGGACTAGCCCCTACAATGAGCAGTTCTTC. It translates to CASSVGTSPYNEQFF.

This rearrangement joins TRBV11-2 to TRBJ2-5; D not resolved. V lost 3 bases, J lost 7 bases, and 12 bases lay in between. This CDR3 spans 13 amino acids. CDR1 and CDR2 (germline): SGHAT, FQNNGV. In nucleotides, the CDR3 is TGTGCCAGCAGCTTTAGCACAACGCGGACCCAGTACTTC. Its translation: CASSFSTTRTQYF.

The rearrangement links TRBV7-9 to TRBJ2-1; 10 bases map to TRBD2. J was trimmed by 7 bases and V by 10 bases; bases with no gene match: 7. This CDR3 comprises 13 residues. CDR1 is SEHNR and CDR2 is FQNEAQ in the germline V gene (reference sequence). CDR3: CAILAGVGNEQFF. Written as DNA, the CDR3 is TGTGCCATTCTAGCGGGAGTAGGTAATGAGCAGTTCTTC.

With regard to this clone: The final CDR3 position lacks the conserved phenylalanine or tryptophan, pointing to a likely read error. The DNA is omitted, as the CDR3 cannot be located on it reliably, and the CDR3 follows TCRdb's listing. The genes are TRBV4-1 and TRBJ1-1; the table assigns TRBD1, which was not confirmed against the DNA. The CDR3 contains 16 residues when both ends are counted. CDR1 MGHRA and CDR2 YSYEKL come from the germline V gene. The CDR3 loop is CASSQLFIQGDTEALV.

The gene calls are TRBV5-1 and TRBJ1-6, with 8 bases aligning to TRBD1. V was clipped by 4 bases and J by 1 base; unmatched bases: 4. The CDR3 is 16 residues long. Germline assignment: CDR1 SGHRS and CDR2 YFSETQ. CDR3 bases: TGCGCCAGCAGCAAAGACAGGGGTTCCTATAATTCACCCCTCCACTTT. Its translation is CASSKDRGSYNSPLHF.

J is TRBJ1-2 and V is TRBV15; D is possibly TRBD1 (5 bases). Trimming removed 0 bases at V and 6 bases at J, with 11 bases between. The CDR3 covers 14 residues. CDR1 and CDR2 (germline): LNHNV, YYDKDF (reference sequence). The DNA of the CDR3 is TGTGCCACCAGCAGAGATAGGGCAGGGAATGGCTACACCTTC. As protein: CATSRDRAGNGYTF.

This chain uses TRBV25-1 with TRBJ1-2, with 8 bases identical to TRBD1. The CDR3 has 16 amino acids. Per germline, CDR1 MGHDK and CDR2 SYGVNS. Trimming cost V 1 base and J 7 bases; bases outside gene matches: 11. The CDR3 DNA reads TGTGCCAGCAGTGAATTAGGTGGACAGGGATTTCGTGGCTACACCTTC. It translates to CASSELGGQGFRGYTF.

CDR3: CASSHRQRMNTEAFF. Here the CDR3 DNA reads TGTGCCAGCAGCCATCGACAGCGCATGAACACTGAAGCTTTCTTT. The V and J genes are TRBV7-9 and TRBJ1-1; D possibly corresponds to TRBD1 (5 bases). The germline V gene has CDR1 SEHNR and CDR2 FQNEAQ (reference sequence). The CDR3 totals 15 residues. V was pared by 5 bases and J by 0 bases, with 13 bases between.

This clone was observed a few times. The rearrangement joins TRBV7-6 to TRBJ1-6, with 7 bases fitting TRBD1. V lost 1 base to trimming and J lost 8 bases; unmatched junction nucleotides: 8. Germline CDR1 and CDR2: SGHVS and FNYEAQ. The CDR3 loop spans 16 amino acids. As DNA, the CDR3 is TGTGCCAGCAGCTTAGACCATGGCAGGGGGGATTCACCCCTCCACTTT. Amino acid sequence: CASSLDHGRGDSPLHF. The full variable domain, its missing parts supplied by reference TRBV7-6 and TRBJ1-6, is GAGVSQSPRYKVTKRGQDVALRCDPISGHVSLYWYRQALGQGPEFLTYFNYEAQQDKSGLPNDRFSAERPEGSISTLTIQRTEQRDSAMYRCASSLDHGRGDSPLHFGNGTRLTVT.

The chain employs TRBV11-2 and TRBJ2-7, with 7 bases that match TRBD1. CDR3 length: 16 residues. In germline, CDR1 is SGHAT, CDR2 FQNNGV. Trimming took 1 base from V and 0 from J; bases not matched to a gene: 6. CDR3 loop: CASSLGGGHLSYEQYF. The CDR3 DNA sequence: TGTGCCAGCAGCTTAGGAGGGGGCCATCTCTCCTACGAGCAGTACTTC.

There are a few counts of this clone. CDR3 region: CASSSGGSGSDEQYF. The CDR3 bases are TGTGCCAGCAGCTCAGGGGGCTCCGGGTCTGACGAGCAGTACTTC. J is TRBJ2-7 and V is TRBV7-6; TRBD1 agrees at 8 bases. With 4 bases clipped from V and 5 bases from J, the junction kept 10 bases outside the gene matches. Germline values: CDR1 SGHVS, CDR2 FNYEAQ. The CDR3 is 15 residues long.